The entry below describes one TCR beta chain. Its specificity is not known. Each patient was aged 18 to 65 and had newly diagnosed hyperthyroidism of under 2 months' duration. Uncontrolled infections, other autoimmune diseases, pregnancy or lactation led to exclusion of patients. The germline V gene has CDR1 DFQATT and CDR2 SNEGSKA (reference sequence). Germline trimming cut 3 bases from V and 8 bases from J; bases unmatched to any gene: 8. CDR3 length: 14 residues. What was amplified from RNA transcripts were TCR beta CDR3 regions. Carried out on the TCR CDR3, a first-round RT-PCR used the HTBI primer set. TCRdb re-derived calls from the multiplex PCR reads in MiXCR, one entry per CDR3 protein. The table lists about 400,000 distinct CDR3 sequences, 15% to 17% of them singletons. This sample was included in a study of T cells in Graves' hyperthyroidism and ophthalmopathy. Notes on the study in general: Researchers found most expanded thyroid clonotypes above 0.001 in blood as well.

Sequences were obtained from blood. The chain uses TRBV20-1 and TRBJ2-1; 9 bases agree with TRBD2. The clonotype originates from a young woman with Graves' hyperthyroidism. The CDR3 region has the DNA TGCAGTGCTAGGTCCCTAGCGGGATTTTATGAGCAGTTCTTC. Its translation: CSARSLAGFYEQFF.